A single sample is the source of the 20 T cell receptor beta chains below, sequenced in a study of blood T cell repertoires in COVID-19. TCRdb's copy holds only in-frame clones and misses some; the assay was immunoSEQ multiplex PCR. The table includes around 150,000 clones, about 88% detected once. The sample was peripheral blood. Source of these receptors: a man aged 18 to 29 with acute or convalescent COVID-19.

The rearrangement joins TRBV20-1 to TRBJ1-5, with D perhaps TRBD1 (6 bases). Looked up from germline, CDR1 is DFQATT and CDR2 is SNEGSKA (reference sequence). V was cut by 3 bases and J by 7 bases, with 13 bases left in between. The CDR3 runs to 13 residues. CDR3 in amino acids: CSASGGGEQPQHF. Here the CDR3 DNA reads TGCAGTGCTAGTGGCGGGGGCGAACAGCCCCAGCATTTT.

V usage is TRBV15 and J usage is TRBJ1-2, with D unclear. The CDR3 consists of 14 residues. Germline V gene sequence: CDR1 LNHNV, CDR2 YYDKDF (reference sequence). V lost 2 bases and J 7 bases, leaving 14 bases between the germline ends. The CDR3 here is CATSRRESSRGYTF. CDR3 in DNA: TGTGCCACCAGCAGAAGAGAATCGTCGCGTGGCTACACCTTC.

The chain combines TRBV2 with TRBJ1-5, with 7 bases aligning to TRBD1. This CDR3 is built from 13 residues. Trimming cost V 3 bases and J 4 bases; bases outside gene matches: 0. Germline V gene sequence: CDR1 SNHLY, CDR2 FYNNEI. This CDR3 reads CASSEDRNQPQHF. The CDR3 region has the DNA TGTGCCAGCAGTGAGGACAGGAATCAGCCCCAGCATTTT.

The chain is built from TRBV7-3 and TRBJ2-1; no definite D call. Per the germline V gene, CDR1 is SGHTA and CDR2 is FQGTGA. Trimming stripped 2 bases from V and 9 bases from J, with 14 bases between. This CDR3 region has 14 residues. The CDR3 reads CASSLGSGSSEQFF. The CDR3, as DNA: TGTGCCAGCAGCTTAGGTTCCGGGTCCAGTGAGCAGTTCTTC.

This clone was seen only a few times. The chain has TRBV14 and TRBJ1-5; D unresolved. Germline CDR1 SGHDN, CDR2 FVKESK. V shed 5 bases and J shed 2 bases, with 7 bases lying between them. CDR3 length: 13 residues. CDR3 region: CASSSGGNQPQHF. CDR3 nucleotide sequence: TGTGCCAGCAGCTCTGGAGGCAATCAGCCCCAGCATTTT.

J is TRBJ2-3 and V is TRBV30, with D uncertain. Trimming took 0 bases from V and 2 from J, leaving 3 bases between them. CDR1 and CDR2 (germline): GTSNPN, SVGIG (reference sequence). The CDR3 totals 12 residues. The CDR3, as DNA: TGTGCCTGGAGTGTCTTCACAGATACGCAGTATTTT. It codes for CAWSVFTDTQYF.

The chain recombines TRBV12-5 with TRBJ2-3, with 9 nucleotides matching TRBD2. The junction had 7 bases not matched to a gene; V was cut back by 4 bases and J by 2 bases. The CDR3 totals 16 residues. Germline V lookup: CDR1 LGHNT, CDR2 FRNRAP. The CDR3 region has the DNA TGTGCTAGTGGTTCCGGGCGGGGGGGGTCCACAGATACGCAGTATTTT. It codes for CASGSGRGGSTDTQYF.

The gene calls are TRBV2 and TRBJ1-5, with D unresolved. Per germline, CDR1 SNHLY and CDR2 FYNNEI. V was trimmed by 7 bases and J by 6 bases, leaving 13 bases between them. The CDR3 totals 13 residues. CDR3 residues: CASTPHSGQPQHF. CDR3 sequence (DNA): TGTGCCAGCACTCCCCACAGCGGTCAGCCCCAGCATTTT.

In this sample, this clone turned up once. The rearrangement uses TRBV29-1 and TRBJ1-2; 8 bases are a match to TRBD1. V trimming: 3 bases; J trimming: 6 bases; junction bases outside the gene matches: 6. Germline V gene lookup returns CDR1 SQVTM and CDR2 ANQGSEA. The CDR3 loop spans 13 amino acids. This CDR3 reads CSVEPQGANGYTF. DNA of the CDR3: TGCAGCGTTGAGCCCCAGGGGGCGAATGGCTACACCTTC.

V gene TRBV27 combines with J gene TRBJ2-5; D possibly corresponds to TRBD2 (5 bases). V lost 0 bases to trimming and J lost 7 bases, with 9 bases between them. The CDR3 extends over 13 amino acids. CDR1 and CDR2 from the germline V gene are MNHEY and SMNVEV (reference sequence). The CDR3, as DNA: TGTGCCAGCAGTTTATCCCAGGCGGGGACCCAGTACTTC. Protein sequence: CASSLSQAGTQYF.

V usage is TRBV4-1 and J usage is TRBJ1-5; 8 bases align to TRBD1. This CDR3 is built from 18 residues. From germline, CDR1 is MGHRA and CDR2 YSYEKL. V lost 1 base, J lost 2 bases, and 10 bases stayed unmatched. CDR3 region: CASSQVWAEDRGNQPQHF. The CDR3 bases are TGCGCCAGCAGCCAAGTTTGGGCCGAGGACAGGGGCAATCAGCCCCAGCATTTT.

The chain has TRBV7-9 and TRBJ2-4; no clear D. Between the trimmed V and J ends, which lost 1 base and 0 bases, there was a span of 10 bases. The CDR3 consists of 16 residues. Germline V lookup: CDR1 SEHNR, CDR2 FQNEAQ (reference sequence). The CDR3 loop is CASSLGVGVAKNIQYF. The CDR3 nucleotides read TGTGCCAGCAGCTTAGGAGTTGGAGTAGCCAAAAACATTCAGTACTTC.

V gene TRBV11-3 combines with J gene TRBJ1-1; the D is unclear. The CDR3 totals 14 residues. Trimming left V 0 bases short and J 1 base short, with 6 bases between. The V gene's germline CDR1 is SGHNT and CDR2 YENEEA. CDR3 protein: CASSLEGRNTEAFF. The CDR3 DNA is TGTGCCAGCAGCTTAGAGGGGAGGAACACTGAAGCTTTCTTT.

The sample holds one count of this clone. The junction departs from germline at one end; a sequencing error may be responsible. The chain recombines TRBV19 with TRBJ2-3, with TRBD1 identical over 7 bases. Germline CDR1 and CDR2: LNHDA and SQIVND (reference sequence). There are 16 residues in the CDR3. The CDR3 bases are TGTGCCAGTACCGAGGGACAGAGATCAAGCAGAGATACGCAGTATTTT. Translated: CASTEGQRSSRDTQYF.

This sequence joins TRBV18 and TRBJ2-5, with TRBD2 matching 9 bases. This CDR3 has 14 residues. The trim removed 3 bases at V and 1 base at J, leaving 0 bases unmatched. Germline CDR1 reads KGHSH; CDR2 reads LQKENI. The DNA of the CDR3 is TGTGCCAGCTCACCGACTAGCGGCCAAGAGACCCAGTACTTC. The encoded protein is CASSPTSGQETQYF.

The chain couples TRBV11-2 to TRBJ1-2, with TRBD1 identical over 8 bases. The V and J ends lost 5 bases and 0 bases, in that order; junction bases with no gene match: 5. This CDR3 is built from 15 residues. Germline-derived CDR1 and CDR2 are SGHAT and FQNNGV. Here the CDR3 DNA reads TGTGCCAGCAGCATACAGGGGGGCCCTAACTATGGCTACACCTTC. Amino acids: CASSIQGGPNYGYTF.

The chain carries TRBV3-1 (or the pseudogene TRBV3-2) and TRBJ2-7; TRBD1 agrees at 8 bases. This CDR3 has 14 residues. J lost 4 bases, V lost 6 bases, and 8 bases had no gene match. Germline V lookup: CDR1 LGHDT, CDR2 YNNKEL (reference sequence). The CDR3 spells CASRLTGAEYEQYV. For the CDR3, the DNA is TGTGCCAGCAGGTTGACAGGGGCGGAGTACGAGCAGTACGTC.

The chain couples TRBV11-2 to TRBJ2-5; no firm D call. In germline, CDR1 is SGHAT, CDR2 FQNNGV. Trimming shortened V by 3 bases and J by 1 base, and 9 bases separated the two germline ends. The CDR3 runs 14 residues. The CDR3 protein is CASSFFAAQETQYF. CDR3 nucleotides: TGTGCCAGCAGCTTTTTTGCGGCCCAAGAGACCCAGTACTTC.

The chain couples TRBV27 to TRBJ2-5; maybe TRBD2 (6 bases). The germline gives CDR1 MNHEY, CDR2 SMNVEV (reference sequence). CDR3 size: 17 residues. V dropped 5 bases and J dropped 2 bases, with 21 bases sitting between them. CDR3: CASSRARGSGDQETQYF. CDR3 in DNA: TGTGCCAGCAGTCGTGCTCGAGGTAGCGGTGATCAAGAGACCCAGTACTTC.

CDR3 residues: CASSQRGLAGGTGELFF. The CDR3 DNA reads TGTGCCAGCAGCCAACGGGGACTAGCGGGGGGCACCGGGGAGCTGTTTTTT. The V gene is TRBV3-1 (or the pseudogene TRBV3-2), the J gene TRBJ2-2; TRBD2 agrees at 15 bases. V lost 2 bases to trimming and J lost 4 bases; unmatched junction nucleotides: 2. The V gene's germline CDR1 is LGHDT and CDR2 YNNKEL (reference sequence). The CDR3 extends over 17 amino acids.